This T cell receptor (beta chain) originates from a study of blood T cell repertoires in COVID-19. Sequenced by immunoSEQ multiplex PCR; TCRdb stores in-frame clones only, minus some. The sample contains 250,000 to 300,000 clones, 80% to 90% of which appear only once. CDR1 is SGHTA, CDR2 FQGNSA, per germline. The CDR3 is 14 amino acids. Trimming cost V 5 bases and J 9 bases; bases outside gene matches: 12. This clonotype originated in an elderly man with acute or convalescent COVID-19. Material for sequencing was peripheral blood. The chain has TRBV7-2 and TRBJ1-2; TRBD1 matches at 7 bases. This chain's CDR3 is CASSPRQGPASYTF. The CDR3 bases are TGTGCCAGCAGCCCCCGACAGGGCCCTGCGAGCTACACCTTC.